This entry features one T cell receptor (beta chain) sequence. Its target is unknown. The sample comes from a study of T cells in Graves' hyperthyroidism and ophthalmopathy. The study, taken as a whole, reports: Most thyroid clonotypes expanded above 0.001 were also detected in blood. A model using 13 V-J features told ophthalmopathy apart from stable hyperthyroidism.

TCR beta CDR3 regions were amplified from RNA transcripts. HTBI primers were the set used in a first-round RT-PCR of the TCR CDR3. TCRdb reprocessed the multiplex PCR reads with MiXCR, giving one entry per CDR3 protein. Among 300,000 to 500,000 distinct CDR3 sequences listed, about 15% were seen once. Among the patients, aged 18 to 65, hyperthyroidism was newly diagnosed and had lasted under 2 months. The diagnoses drew upon clinical symptoms, serum thyroxine and TRAb, thyroid ultrasound and orbital computed tomography. Trimming took off 0 bases at V and 1 base at J, with 9 bases between the two ends. This CDR3 is 15 amino acids long. CDR1 and CDR2 from the germline V gene are KGHSH and LQKENI.

The genes are TRBV18 and TRBJ1-1; D possibly corresponds to TRBD1 (5 bases). Input material: blood. This receptor was identified in a woman aged 30 to 39 with Graves' hyperthyroidism. Here the CDR3 reads CASSPPSQGNTEAFF. As DNA, the CDR3 is TGTGCCAGCTCACCACCATCTCAGGGGAACACTGAAGCTTTCTTT.